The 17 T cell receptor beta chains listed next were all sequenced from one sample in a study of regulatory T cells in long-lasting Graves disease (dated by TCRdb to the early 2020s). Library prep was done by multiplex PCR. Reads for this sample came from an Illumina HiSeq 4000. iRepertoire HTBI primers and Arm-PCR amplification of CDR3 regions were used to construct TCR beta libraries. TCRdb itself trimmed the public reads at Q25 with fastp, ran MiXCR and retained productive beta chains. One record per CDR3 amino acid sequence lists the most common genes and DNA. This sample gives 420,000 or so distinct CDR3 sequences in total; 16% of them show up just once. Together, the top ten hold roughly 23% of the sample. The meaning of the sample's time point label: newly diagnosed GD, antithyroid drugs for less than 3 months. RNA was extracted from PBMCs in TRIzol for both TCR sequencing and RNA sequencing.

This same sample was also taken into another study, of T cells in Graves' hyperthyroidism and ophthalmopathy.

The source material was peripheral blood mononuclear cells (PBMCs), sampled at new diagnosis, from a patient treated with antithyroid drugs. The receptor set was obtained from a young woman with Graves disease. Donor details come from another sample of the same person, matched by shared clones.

The CDR3 loop reads CASRRQKGVKNTEAFF. The DNA for the CDR3 is TGTGCCAGCAGGCGACAAAAAGGGGTTAAGAACACTGAAGCTTTCTTT. The chain joins TRBV28 to TRBJ1-1; a possible D gene is TRBD1 (5 bases). This CDR3 has 16 amino acids. Germline-derived CDR1 and CDR2 are MDHEN and SYDVKM. Trimming removed 6 bases from V and 1 base from J, with 18 bases in between.

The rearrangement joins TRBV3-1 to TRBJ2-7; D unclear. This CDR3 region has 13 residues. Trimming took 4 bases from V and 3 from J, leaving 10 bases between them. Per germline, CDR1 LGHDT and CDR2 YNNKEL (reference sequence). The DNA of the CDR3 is TGTGCCAGCAGCCGCGGAGAGAACTACGAGCAGTACTTC. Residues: CASSRGENYEQYF.

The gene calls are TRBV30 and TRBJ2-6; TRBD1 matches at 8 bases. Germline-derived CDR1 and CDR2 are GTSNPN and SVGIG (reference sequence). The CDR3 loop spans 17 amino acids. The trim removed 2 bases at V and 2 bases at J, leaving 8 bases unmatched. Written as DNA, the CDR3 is TGTGCCTGGAGTCCAGGGGGCCATTCCGCTGGGGCCAACGTCCTGACTTTC. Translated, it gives CAWSPGGHSAGANVLTF.

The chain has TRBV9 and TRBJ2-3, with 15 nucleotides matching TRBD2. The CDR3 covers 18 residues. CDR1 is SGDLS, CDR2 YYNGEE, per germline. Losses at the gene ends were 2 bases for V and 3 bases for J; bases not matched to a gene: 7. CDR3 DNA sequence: TGTGCCAGCAGCGTGGACGGACTAGCGGGAGGGCCGACAGATACGCAGTATTTT. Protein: CASSVDGLAGGPTDTQYF.

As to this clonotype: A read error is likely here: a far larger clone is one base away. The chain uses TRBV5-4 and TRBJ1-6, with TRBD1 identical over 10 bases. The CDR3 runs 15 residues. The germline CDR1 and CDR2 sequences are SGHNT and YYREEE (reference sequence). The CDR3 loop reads CASRTGGSCNSPLHF. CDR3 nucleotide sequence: TGTGCCAGCAGGACAGGGGGCTCCTGTAATTCACCCCTCCACTTT.

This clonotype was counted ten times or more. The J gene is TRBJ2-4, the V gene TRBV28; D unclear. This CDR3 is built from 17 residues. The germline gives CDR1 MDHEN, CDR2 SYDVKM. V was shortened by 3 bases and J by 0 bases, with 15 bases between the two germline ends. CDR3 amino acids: CASSFPRFGSAKNIQYF. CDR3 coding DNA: TGTGCCAGCAGTTTTCCACGATTCGGATCAGCCAAAAACATTCAGTACTTC.

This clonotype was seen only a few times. CDR3 sequence: CASTGQGKETQYF. In DNA form, the CDR3 reads TGTGCCAGCACGGGACAGGGAAAAGAGACCCAGTACTTC. The chain has TRBV6-1 and TRBJ2-5; 9 nucleotides line up with TRBD1. The CDR3 sequence is 13 residues long. Germline CDR1 and CDR2: MNHNS and SASEGT. J gave up 3 bases and V 7 bases, and 3 bases lay outside the gene matches.

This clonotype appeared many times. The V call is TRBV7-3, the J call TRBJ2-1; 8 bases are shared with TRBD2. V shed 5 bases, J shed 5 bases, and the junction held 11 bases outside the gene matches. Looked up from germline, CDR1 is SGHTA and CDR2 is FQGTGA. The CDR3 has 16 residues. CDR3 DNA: TGTGCCAGCAGCGTAGTAGCGGGATTTGAAAACAATGAGCAGTTCTTC. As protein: CASSVVAGFENNEQFF.

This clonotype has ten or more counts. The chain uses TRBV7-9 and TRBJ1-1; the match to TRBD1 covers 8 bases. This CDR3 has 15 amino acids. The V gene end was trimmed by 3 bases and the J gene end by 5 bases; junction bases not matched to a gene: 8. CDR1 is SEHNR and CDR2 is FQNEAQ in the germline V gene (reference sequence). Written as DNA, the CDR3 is TGTGCCAGCAGCTTGCGGACAGGGAGGATGACTGAAGCTTTCTTT. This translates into CASSLRTGRMTEAFF. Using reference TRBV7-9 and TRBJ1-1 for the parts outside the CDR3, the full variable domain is DTGVSQNPRHKITKRGQNVTFRCDPISEHNRLYWYRQTLGQGPEFLTYFQNEAQLEKSRLLSDRFSAERPKGSFSTLEIQRTEQGDSAMYLCASSLRTGRMTEAFFGQGTRLTVV.

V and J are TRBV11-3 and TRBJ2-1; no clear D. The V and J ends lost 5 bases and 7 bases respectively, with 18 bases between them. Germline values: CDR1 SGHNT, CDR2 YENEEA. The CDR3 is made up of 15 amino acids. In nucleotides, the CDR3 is TGTGCCAGCAGCGCCTTAAGGCGGCAAGGGAATGAGCAGTTCTTC. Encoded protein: CASSALRRQGNEQFF.

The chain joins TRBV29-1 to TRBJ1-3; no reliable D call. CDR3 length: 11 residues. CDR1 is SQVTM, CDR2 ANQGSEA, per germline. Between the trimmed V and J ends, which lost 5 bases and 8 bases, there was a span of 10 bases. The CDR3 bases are TGCAGCGTTTCATCTGGGGACACCATATATTTT. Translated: CSVSSGDTIYF.

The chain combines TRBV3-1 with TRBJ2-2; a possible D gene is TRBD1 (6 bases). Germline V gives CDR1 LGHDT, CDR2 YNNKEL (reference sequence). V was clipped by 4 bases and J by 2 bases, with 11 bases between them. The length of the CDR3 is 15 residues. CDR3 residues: CASSPTGFNTGELFF. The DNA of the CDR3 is TGTGCCAGCAGCCCTACAGGGTTCAACACCGGGGAGCTGTTTTTT.

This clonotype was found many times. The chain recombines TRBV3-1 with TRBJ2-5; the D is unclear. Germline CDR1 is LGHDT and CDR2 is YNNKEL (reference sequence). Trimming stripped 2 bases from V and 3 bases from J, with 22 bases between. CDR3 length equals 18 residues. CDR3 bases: TGTGCCAGCAGCCAAAAGTCCCCCGTTGTTGCGGATGAAGAGACCCAGTACTTC. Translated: CASSQKSPVVADEETQYF.

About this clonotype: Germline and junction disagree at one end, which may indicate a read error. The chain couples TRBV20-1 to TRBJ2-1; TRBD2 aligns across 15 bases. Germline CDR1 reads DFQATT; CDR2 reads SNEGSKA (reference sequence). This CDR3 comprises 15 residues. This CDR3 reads CSSYRGLAGGNERFF. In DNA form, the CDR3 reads TGCAGTTCTTACCGCGGACTAGCGGGAGGGAACGAGCGGTTCTTC.

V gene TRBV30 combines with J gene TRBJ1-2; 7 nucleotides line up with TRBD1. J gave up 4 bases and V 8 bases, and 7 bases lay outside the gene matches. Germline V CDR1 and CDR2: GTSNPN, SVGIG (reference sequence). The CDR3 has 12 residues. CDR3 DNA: TGTGCCGGACAGGATAACCGCTATGGCTACACCTTC. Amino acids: CAGQDNRYGYTF.

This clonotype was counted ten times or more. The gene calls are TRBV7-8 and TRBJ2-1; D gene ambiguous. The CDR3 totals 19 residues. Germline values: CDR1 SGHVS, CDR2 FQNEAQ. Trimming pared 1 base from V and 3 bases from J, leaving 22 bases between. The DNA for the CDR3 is TGTGCCAGCAGCTTAGGGGTTGGCGGCCGCGCCATCCACTACAATGAGCAGTTCTTC. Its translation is CASSLGVGGRAIHYNEQFF.

The CDR3 DNA is TGTGCCAGCACGGGCAGGGGGAGTTCACCCCTCCACTTT. Protein product: CASTGRGSSPLHF. V is TRBV2 and J is TRBJ1-6; 7 bases align to TRBD1. CDR3 length: 13 residues. Trimming cost V 7 bases and J 9 bases; bases outside gene matches: 6. CDR1 and CDR2 from the germline V gene are SNHLY and FYNNEI.